This T cell receptor beta chain was identified during a study of beta chain features in type 1 diabetes. Study-level points and caveats: Significant though moderate, a shortening of TCRB CDR3s appeared in all four CD4+ subsets of Type 1 diabetes patients.

Comments on this clone: Its specificity is unknown.

CDR1 is SNHLY, CDR2 FYNNEI, per germline. CDR3 length equals 12 residues. Trimming at V came to 5 bases and at J to 10 bases, leaving 4 bases not matched to a gene. Sorting that relied on CD45RO/CCR7/CD25/CD127/CD95/CD27 yielded CD4+ naive, central memory, regulatory and stem cell-like memory cells. Investigators reverse transcribed all isolated RNA, so they sequenced expressed TCRB transcripts. Only in-frame clones appear in the TCRdb table, and some are missing; sequencing was by immunoSEQ multiplex PCR. Seen here are about 260,000 clones, over 20% observed once, and the top ten hold less than 0.03%.

Material: naive CD4+ T cells from blood. The receptor comes from a woman aged 35 to 49 with type 1 diabetes. The V call is TRBV2, the J call TRBJ2-3; 9 bases map to TRBD1. This CDR3 is CASSSDRGAQYF. The CDR3 region has the DNA TGTGCCAGCAGTTCGGACAGGGGAGCGCAGTATTTT.